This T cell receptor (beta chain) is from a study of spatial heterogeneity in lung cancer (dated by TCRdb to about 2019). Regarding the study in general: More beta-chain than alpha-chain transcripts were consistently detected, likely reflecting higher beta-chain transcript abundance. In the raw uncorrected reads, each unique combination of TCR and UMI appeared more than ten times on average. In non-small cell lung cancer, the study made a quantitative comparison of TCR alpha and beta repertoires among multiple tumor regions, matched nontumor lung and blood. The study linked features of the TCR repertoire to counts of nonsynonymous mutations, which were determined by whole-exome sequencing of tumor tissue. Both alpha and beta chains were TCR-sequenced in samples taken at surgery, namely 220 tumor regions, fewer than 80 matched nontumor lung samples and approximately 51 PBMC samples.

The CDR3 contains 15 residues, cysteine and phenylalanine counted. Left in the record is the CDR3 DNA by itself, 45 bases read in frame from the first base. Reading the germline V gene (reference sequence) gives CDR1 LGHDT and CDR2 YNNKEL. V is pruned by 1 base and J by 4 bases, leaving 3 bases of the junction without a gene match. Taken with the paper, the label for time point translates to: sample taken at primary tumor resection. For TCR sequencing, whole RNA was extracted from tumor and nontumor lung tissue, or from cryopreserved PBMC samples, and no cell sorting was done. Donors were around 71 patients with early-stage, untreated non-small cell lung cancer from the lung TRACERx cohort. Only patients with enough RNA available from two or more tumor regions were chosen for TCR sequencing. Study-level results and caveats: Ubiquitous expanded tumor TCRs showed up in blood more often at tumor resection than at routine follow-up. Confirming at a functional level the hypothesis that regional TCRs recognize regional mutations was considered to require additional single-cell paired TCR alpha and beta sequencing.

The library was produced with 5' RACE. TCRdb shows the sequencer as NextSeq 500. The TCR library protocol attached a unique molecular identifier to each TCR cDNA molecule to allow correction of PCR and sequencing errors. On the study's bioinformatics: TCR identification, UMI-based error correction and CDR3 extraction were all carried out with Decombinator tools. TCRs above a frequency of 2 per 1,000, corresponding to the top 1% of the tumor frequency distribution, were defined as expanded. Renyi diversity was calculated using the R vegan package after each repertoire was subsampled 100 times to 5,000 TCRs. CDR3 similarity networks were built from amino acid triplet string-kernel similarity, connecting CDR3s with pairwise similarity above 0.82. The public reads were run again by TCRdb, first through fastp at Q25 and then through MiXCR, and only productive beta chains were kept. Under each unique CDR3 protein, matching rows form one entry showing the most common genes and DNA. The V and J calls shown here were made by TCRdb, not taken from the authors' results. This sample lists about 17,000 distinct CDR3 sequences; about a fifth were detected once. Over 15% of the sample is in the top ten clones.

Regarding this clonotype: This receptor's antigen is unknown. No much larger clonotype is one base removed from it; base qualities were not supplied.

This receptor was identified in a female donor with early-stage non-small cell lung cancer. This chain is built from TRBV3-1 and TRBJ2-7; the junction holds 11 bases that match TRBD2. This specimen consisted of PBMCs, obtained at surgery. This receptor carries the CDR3 CASSQVLAGEYEQYF. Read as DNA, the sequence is TGTGCCAGCAGCCAAGTACTAGCGGGAGAGTACGAGCAGTACTTC.